One T cell receptor beta chain is described in this entry. This entry is derived from a study of blood T cell repertoires in COVID-19. About the study: Both acute and convalescent COVID-19 samples were obtained from the United States, Italy and Spain.

Measured with immunoSEQ multiplex PCR; TCRdb has only the in-frame clones, and not every one. The profile shows more than 100,000 clones, approximately 87% of them singletons. Trimming shortened V by 2 bases and J by 5 bases, and 10 bases separated the two germline ends. The CDR3 consists of 14 residues. Germline-derived CDR1 and CDR2 are SGHNT and YYREEE (reference sequence). Specimen: peripheral blood. This receptor was taken from a man between 70 and 80 years old with active COVID-19. The chain recombines TRBV5-4 with TRBJ2-2; D perhaps matches TRBD1 (5 bases). CDR3 protein: CASSLGRETGELFF. Written as DNA, the CDR3 is TGTGCCAGCAGCTTAGGCAGGGAAACCGGGGAGCTGTTTTTT.